The clone carrying this T cell receptor beta chain was recorded only once. As yet, its antigen is unknown. In the PCR, 60 Vbeta and 13 Jbeta primers were used. TCRdb keeps only in-frame clones here, not all; method: immunoSEQ multiplex PCR. The sample comprises under 200,000 clones, roughly 80% of which are singletons, and roughly 1.6% rests with the top ten. The record originates from a study of cytomegalovirus exposure and HLA in healthy donors. Findings and caveats of the study: Whilst most TCR sequences proved rare, a subset of public TCRs occurred across many donors.

Germline lookup yields CDR1 LNHDA and CDR2 SQIVND (reference sequence). J was trimmed by 2 bases and V by 1 base; bases with no gene match: 1. This CDR3 comprises 15 residues. The sequencing sample was made of PBMCs. The TCR sequence derives from a woman aged 18-30 years in good health and CMV-seronegative. The gene calls are TRBV19 and TRBJ2-1; 8 nucleotides line up with TRBD2. The DNA for the CDR3 is TGTGCCAGTAGTATAGCGGGAGGGCCCTACAATGAGCAGTTCTTC. It translates to CASSIAGGPYNEQFF.